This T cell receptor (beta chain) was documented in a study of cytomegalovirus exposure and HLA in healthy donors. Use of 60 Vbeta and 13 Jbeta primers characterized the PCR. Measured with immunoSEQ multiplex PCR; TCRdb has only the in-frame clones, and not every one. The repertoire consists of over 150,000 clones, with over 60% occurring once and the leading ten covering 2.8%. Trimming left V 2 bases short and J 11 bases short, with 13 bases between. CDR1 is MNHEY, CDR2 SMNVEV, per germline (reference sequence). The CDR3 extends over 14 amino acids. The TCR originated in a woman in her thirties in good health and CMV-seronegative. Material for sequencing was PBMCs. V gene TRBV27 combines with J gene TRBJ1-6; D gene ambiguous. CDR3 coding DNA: TGTGCCAGCAGTTTACGGCAGGCCGGGGCACCCCTCCACTTT. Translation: CASSLRQAGAPLHF.